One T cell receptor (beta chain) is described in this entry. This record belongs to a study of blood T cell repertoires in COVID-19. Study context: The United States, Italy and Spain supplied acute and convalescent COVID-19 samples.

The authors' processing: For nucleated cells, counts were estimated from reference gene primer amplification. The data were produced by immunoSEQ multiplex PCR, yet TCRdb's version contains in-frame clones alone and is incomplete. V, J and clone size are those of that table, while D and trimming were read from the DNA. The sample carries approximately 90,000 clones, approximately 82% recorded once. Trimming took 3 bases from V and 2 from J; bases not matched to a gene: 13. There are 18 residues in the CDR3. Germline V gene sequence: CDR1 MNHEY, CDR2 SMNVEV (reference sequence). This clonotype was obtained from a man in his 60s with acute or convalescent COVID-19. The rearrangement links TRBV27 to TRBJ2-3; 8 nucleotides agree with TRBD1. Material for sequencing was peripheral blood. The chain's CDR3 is CASSFSLPGQGYTDTQYF. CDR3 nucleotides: TGTGCCAGCAGTTTTTCCCTCCCCGGACAGGGATACACAGATACGCAGTATTTT.